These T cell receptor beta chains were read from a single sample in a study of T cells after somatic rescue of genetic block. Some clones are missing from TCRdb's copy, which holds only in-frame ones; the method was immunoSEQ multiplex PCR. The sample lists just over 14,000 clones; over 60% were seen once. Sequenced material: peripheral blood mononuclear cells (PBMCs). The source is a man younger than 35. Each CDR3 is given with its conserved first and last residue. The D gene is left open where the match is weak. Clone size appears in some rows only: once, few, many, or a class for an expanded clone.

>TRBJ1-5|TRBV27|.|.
TGTGCCAGCAGCCCCCGGGGGAGGGGGAGCAATCAGCCCCAGCATTTT
CASSPRGRGSNQPQHF
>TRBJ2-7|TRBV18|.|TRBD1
TGTGCCAGCTCACTTTACGGGACAGGGGCGAGAACCTACGAGCAGTACTTC
CASSLYGTGARTYEQYF
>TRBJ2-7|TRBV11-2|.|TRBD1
TGTGCCAGCAGCTTAGTCTGGACAGGGCTATCTTCCTACGAGCAGTACTTC
CASSLVWTGLSSYEQYF
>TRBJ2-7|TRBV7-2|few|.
TGTGCCAGCAGCGCATCAAGGGGTCCCTACGAGCAGTACTTC
CASSASRGPYEQYF
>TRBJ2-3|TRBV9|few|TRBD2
TGTGCCAGCAGCGTAGGGCGGAGTAGCGGGGGTCATGCGGATACGCAGTATTTT
CASSVGRSSGGHADTQYF
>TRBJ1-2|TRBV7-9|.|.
TGTGCCAGCAGCCACGACAGTGGCTATGGCTACACCTTC
CASSHDSGYGYTF
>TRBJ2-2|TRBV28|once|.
TGTGCCAGCAGCGTCAGGGGAAACACCGGGGAGCTGTTTTTT
CASSVRGNTGELFF
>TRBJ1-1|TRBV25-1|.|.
TGTGCCAGCAGTCACCTAGGGAGAGGGGCGAACACTGAAGCTTTCTTT
CASSHLGRGANTEAFF
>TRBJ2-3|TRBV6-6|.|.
TGTGCCAGCAGAGTGGGGTCTCCGATCGAGACAGATACGCAGTATTTT
CASRVGSPIETDTQYF
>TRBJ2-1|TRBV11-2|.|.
TGTGCCAGCAGCCCTTGGACGATGGGGGCGCAGTTCTTC
CASSPWTMGAQFF